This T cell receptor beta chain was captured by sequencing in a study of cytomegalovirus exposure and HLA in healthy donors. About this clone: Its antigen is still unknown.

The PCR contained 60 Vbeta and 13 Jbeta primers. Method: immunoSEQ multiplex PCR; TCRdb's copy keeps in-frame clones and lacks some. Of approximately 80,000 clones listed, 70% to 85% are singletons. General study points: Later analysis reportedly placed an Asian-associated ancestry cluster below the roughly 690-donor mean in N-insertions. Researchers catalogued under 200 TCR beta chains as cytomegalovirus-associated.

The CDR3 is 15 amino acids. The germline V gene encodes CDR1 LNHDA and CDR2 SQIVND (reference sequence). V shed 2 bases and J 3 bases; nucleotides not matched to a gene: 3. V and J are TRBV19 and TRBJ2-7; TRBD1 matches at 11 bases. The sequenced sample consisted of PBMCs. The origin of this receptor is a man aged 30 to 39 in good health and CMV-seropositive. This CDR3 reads CASSIKGQGDYEQYF. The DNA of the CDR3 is TGTGCCAGTAGTATAAAGGGACAGGGGGACTACGAGCAGTACTTC.